The TCR beta chain under discussion was sequenced for a study of T-cell reconstitution after alpha-beta-depleted transplantation in children listed by TCRdb under 2016. About the investigation overall: Using TCR repertoire profiling, the study quantitatively followed how T-cell immune reconstitution unfolded in children after TCRalphabeta/CD19-depleted allogeneic hematopoietic cell transplantation.

This specimen's treatment or condition label, interpreted: allogeneic hematopoietic cell transplantation with graft depleted of TCRalphabeta T cells and CD19 B cells. The children who served as transplant recipients had been given grafts of TCRalphabeta/CD19-depleted allogeneic hematopoietic cells. The full study reports these points: In some patients, high TCRbeta diversity at day 60 was attributed to recipient T cells and intrathymic progenitors that had survived conditioning. Hyperexpanded clone frequencies declined over subsequent months; after one year, T-cell counts and TCRbeta diversity were mostly attributed to newly produced T cells. About two months after transplant, the apparently early recovery of alphabetaT-cell counts reportedly depended on just several hundred clones that had expanded rapidly and came from non-depleted graft cells.

This clonotype was observed many times. Its antigen target is currently unknown. No base quality values were provided; no much bigger clone lies one nucleotide off. The protocol used for the library was PCR. TCRdb lists the instrument as Illumina HiSeq 2500. TCR library preparation used molecular barcoding, with unique molecular identifiers applied to normalize quantification of the TCRbeta repertoire. TCRdb redid the processing of the public reads, applying fastp at Q25 and MiXCR, and retained in-frame beta chains. CDR3 protein sequences are deduplicated, and each keeps its most common genes and DNA. This sample has about 490,000 distinct CDR3 sequences in its table, and roughly a tenth of those were observed once. 2% to 2.5% of the sample goes to the ten largest clones. The clonotype was recovered from a child aged 2 to 15 with inherited bone marrow failure, due to receive a stem cell transplant. The sample here was PBMCs, taken before TCRalphabeta/CD19-depleted stem cell transplant.

The DNA sequence is as follows: TGTGCCAGCAGCGCCCTAAGCTCCAACCCCTACGAGCAGTACTTC. This translates into CASSALSSNPYEQYF. This sequence uses TRBV5-4 and TRBJ2-7, with the identity of the D gene unclear. Trimming costs V 4 bases and J 2 bases, and their ends lie 16 bases apart. From a lookup of the germline V gene (reference sequence), CDR1 and CDR2 are SGHNT and YYREEE. Its CDR3 holds 15 amino acids, cysteine through phenylalanine. Left in the record is the CDR3 DNA by itself, 45 bases read in frame from the first base.